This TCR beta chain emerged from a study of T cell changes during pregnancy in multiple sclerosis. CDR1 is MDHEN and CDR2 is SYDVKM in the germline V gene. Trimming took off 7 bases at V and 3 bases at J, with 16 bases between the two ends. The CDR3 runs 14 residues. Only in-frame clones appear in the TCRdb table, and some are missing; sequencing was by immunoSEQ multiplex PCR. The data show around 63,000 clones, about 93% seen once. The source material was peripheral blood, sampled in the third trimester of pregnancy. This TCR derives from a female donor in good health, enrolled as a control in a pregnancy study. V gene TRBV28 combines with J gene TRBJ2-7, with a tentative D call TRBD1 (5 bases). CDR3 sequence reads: CASTWGVPDYEQYF. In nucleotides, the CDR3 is TGTGCCAGCACCTGGGGCGTCCCCGACTACGAGCAGTACTTC.